This T cell receptor (beta chain) was obtained from a study of identical twins. Study outcomes and limitations: Its conclusions, products of cross-sectional statistical analysis, did not come from following the same donors. Excess sharing between twins was weaker in beta out-of-frame sequences. Those out-of-frame alpha sequences shared by twins showed an excess of low generation probability.

As to this clonotype: Its antigen is not known. A much bigger clone sits one base away, suggesting this may be a read error.

V was shortened by 6 bases and J by 0 bases, with 6 bases between the two germline ends. The CDR3 is 14 residues long. CDR1 and CDR2 (germline): MNHEY, SMNVEV (reference sequence). Each CDR3 protein gets one entry after TCRdb re-called the 5' RACE reads with MiXCR. The sample consists of under 500,000 distinct CDR3 sequences, more than 13% of them appearing once. These data were also reused for a study on yellow fever vaccine responses in identical twins.

The J gene is TRBJ2-6, the V gene TRBV27, with D maybe TRBD2 (6 bases). The receptor comes from a woman between 18 and 29 years old in good health. Sequencing input: CD4+ T cells sorted from blood. The CDR3 reads CASRGGSGANVLTF. The CDR3, as DNA: TGTGCCAGCAGGGGAGGCTCTGGGGCCAACGTCCTGACTTTC.